A single sample gave rise to the 2 T cell receptor beta chains below, sequenced in a study of regulatory T cells in long-lasting Graves disease. The time point was: newly diagnosed GD, antithyroid drugs for less than 3 months. The TCR library was made from RNA extracted from PBMCs. The TCR beta library used iRepertoire HTBI primers with Arm-PCR amplification of CDR3. TCRdb used MiXCR to reprocess the multiplex PCR reads, holding one entry per CDR3 protein. The sample shows a few hundred thousand distinct CDR3 sequences, roughly 15% of them seen only once. The same data also contributed to another study, on T cells in Graves' hyperthyroidism and ophthalmopathy.

The sample was peripheral blood mononuclear cells (PBMCs), taken at new diagnosis, from a patient treated with antithyroid drugs. Source of these receptors: a woman in her thirties or forties with Graves disease.

The V gene is TRBV4-1, the J gene TRBJ2-1, with unresolved D. Germline CDR1 and CDR2: MGHRA and YSYEKL. This CDR3 is 15 amino acids long. Trimming cost V 0 bases and J 4 bases, with 10 bases left between them. In nucleotides, the CDR3 is TGCGCCAGCAGCCAAGATAAGGCCCGATACAATGAGCAGTTCTTC. This encodes CASSQDKARYNEQFF.

This clonotype turned up a few times. The V gene is TRBV30, the J gene TRBJ2-2, with TRBD2 identical over 7 bases. Losses at the gene ends were 3 bases for V and 7 bases for J; bases not matched to a gene: 8. CDR1 and CDR2 from the germline V gene are GTSNPN and SVGIG (reference sequence). The CDR3 covers 14 residues. The CDR3 loop reads CAWSSGILGGELFF. CDR3 in DNA: TGTGCCTGGAGCAGCGGGATATTGGGCGGGGAGCTGTTTTTT.